The source of this T cell receptor (beta chain) is a study of Ad26.COV2.S vaccination and SARS-CoV-2 variants. On the study more broadly: Ad26.COV2.S given intramuscularly, once or twice 56 days apart.

Some clones are missing from TCRdb's copy, which holds only in-frame ones; the method was immunoSEQ multiplex PCR. The sample has 250,000 or so clones; about 83% are singletons. The length of the CDR3 is 16 residues. The germline V gene encodes CDR1 SGHTA and CDR2 FQGNSA. V dropped 5 bases and J dropped 5; count of bases not matched to a gene: 10. Described treatment: some 20 received Ad26.COV2.S at low or high dose, single or two shots; about 5 received placebo; per-sample allocation not given. All samples were drawn on day 63, counting from the first vaccine or placebo injection. The clonotype was recovered from a person aged 18-65 years who received the Ad26.COV2.S COVID-19 vaccine or a placebo. This specimen consisted of peripheral blood, obtained in a trial of Ad26.COV2.S vaccine versus placebo. V usage is TRBV7-2 and J usage is TRBJ2-5; 11 bases agree with TRBD1. This CDR3 reads CASSPRTGGPGETQYF. Here the CDR3 DNA reads TGTGCCAGCAGCCCGCGGACAGGGGGCCCCGGGGAGACCCAGTACTTC.